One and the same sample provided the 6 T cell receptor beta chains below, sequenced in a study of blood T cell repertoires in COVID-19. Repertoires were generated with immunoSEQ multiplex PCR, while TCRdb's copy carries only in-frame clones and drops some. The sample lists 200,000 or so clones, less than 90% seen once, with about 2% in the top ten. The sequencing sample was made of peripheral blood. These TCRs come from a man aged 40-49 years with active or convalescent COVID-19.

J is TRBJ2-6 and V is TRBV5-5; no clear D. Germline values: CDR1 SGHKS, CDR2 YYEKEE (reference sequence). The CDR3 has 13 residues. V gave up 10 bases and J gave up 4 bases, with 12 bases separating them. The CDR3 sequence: CAVHISGANVLTF. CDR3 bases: TGTGCCGTCCACATCTCCGGGGCCAACGTCCTGACTTTC.

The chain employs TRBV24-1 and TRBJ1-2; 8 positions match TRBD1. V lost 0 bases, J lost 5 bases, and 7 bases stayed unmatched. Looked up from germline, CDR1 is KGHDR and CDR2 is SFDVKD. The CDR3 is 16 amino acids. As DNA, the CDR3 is TGTGCCACCAGTGATTTGGGCCCCCGGGACAGGTATGGCTACACCTTC. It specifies CATSDLGPRDRYGYTF.

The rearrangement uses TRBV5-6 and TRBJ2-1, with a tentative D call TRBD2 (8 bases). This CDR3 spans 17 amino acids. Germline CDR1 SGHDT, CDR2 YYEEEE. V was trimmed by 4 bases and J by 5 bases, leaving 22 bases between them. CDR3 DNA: TGTGCCAGCAGCCAAGGGGGCGGGAGGCCCTTTCACAATGAGCAGTTCTTC. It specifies CASSQGGGRPFHNEQFF. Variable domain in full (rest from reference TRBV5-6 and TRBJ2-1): DAGVTQSPTHLIKTRGQQVTLRCSPKSGHDTVSWYQQALGQGPQFIFQYYEEEERQRGNFPDRFSGHQFPNYSSELNVNALLLGDSALYLCASSQGGGRPFHNEQFFGPGTRLTVL.

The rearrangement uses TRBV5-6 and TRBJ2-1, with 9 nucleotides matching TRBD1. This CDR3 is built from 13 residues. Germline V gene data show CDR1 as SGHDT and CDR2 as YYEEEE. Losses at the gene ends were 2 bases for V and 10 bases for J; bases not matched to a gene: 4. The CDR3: CASSLQGALEQFF. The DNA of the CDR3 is TGTGCCAGCAGCTTACAGGGGGCGCTCGAGCAGTTCTTC.

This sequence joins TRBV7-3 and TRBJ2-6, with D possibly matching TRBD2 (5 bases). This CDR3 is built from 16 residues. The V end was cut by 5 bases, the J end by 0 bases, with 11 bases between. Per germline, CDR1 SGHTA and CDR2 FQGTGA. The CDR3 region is CASSPRASSGANVLTF. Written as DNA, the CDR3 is TGTGCCAGCAGCCCGCGGGCCAGCTCTGGGGCCAACGTCCTGACTTTC.

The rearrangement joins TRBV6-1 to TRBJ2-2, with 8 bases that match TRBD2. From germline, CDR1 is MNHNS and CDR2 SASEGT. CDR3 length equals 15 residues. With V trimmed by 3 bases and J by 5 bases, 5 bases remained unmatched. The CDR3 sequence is CASSDGGAETGELFF. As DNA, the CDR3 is TGTGCCAGCAGTGACGGGGGGGCGGAGACCGGGGAGCTGTTTTTT.